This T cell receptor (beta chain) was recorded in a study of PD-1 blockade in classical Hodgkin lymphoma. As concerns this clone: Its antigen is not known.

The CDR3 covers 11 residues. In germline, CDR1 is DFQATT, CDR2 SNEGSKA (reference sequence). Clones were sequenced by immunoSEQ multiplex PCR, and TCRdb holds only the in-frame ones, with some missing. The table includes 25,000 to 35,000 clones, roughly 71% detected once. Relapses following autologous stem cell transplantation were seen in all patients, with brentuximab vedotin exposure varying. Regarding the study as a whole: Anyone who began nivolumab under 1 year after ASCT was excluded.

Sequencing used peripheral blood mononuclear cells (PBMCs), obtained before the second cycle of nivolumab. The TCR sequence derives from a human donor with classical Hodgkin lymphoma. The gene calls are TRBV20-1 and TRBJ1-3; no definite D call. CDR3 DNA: TGCAGCACGGTTTCAGGAAACACCATATATTTT. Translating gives CSTVSGNTIYF.